This passage covers 5 T cell receptor beta chains from one sample sequenced in a study of blood T cells in healthy people across ages. A sample-barcoded 5' primer and a J-beta primer mix were used in a second PCR of about 6 to 12 cycles. TCRdb re-called the 5' RACE reads with MiXCR, one entry per CDR3 protein. The top ten clones hold approximately 22% of a sample with fewer than 900,000 distinct CDR3 sequences, roughly 45% of them seen once. Sequenced input: blood. These receptors came from a woman in her sixties in good health.

This sequence joins TRBV24-1 and TRBJ2-5; D is unclear. Germline assignment: CDR1 KGHDR and CDR2 SFDVKD. This CDR3 spans 14 amino acids. V was cut by 3 bases and J by 2 bases, with 9 bases left in between. The CDR3 protein is CATSDPKIQETQYF. The CDR3 region has the DNA TGTGCCACCAGTGATCCGAAGATTCAAGAGACCCAGTACTTC.

This clonotype showed up just a few times. The chain recombines TRBV4-3 with TRBJ1-6; 7 bases match TRBD1. CDR1 is LGHNA and CDR2 is YSLEER in the germline V gene. This CDR3 region has 11 residues. The trim removed 5 bases at V and 16 bases at J, leaving 5 bases unmatched. CDR3: CASSYQGVLHF. Written as DNA, the CDR3 is TGCGCCAGCAGCTATCAGGGGGTACTCCACTTT.

This clonotype has just a few counts. The rearrangement uses TRBV5-1 and TRBJ2-7; 7 bases fit TRBD1. Per germline, CDR1 SGHRS and CDR2 YFSETQ. There are 14 residues in the CDR3. The V segment lost 0 bases and the J segment 3 bases; nucleotides outside the gene matches: 3. The CDR3 DNA is TGCGCCAGCAGCTTGGAGCAGGGGGTCTACGAGCAGTACTTC. It encodes CASSLEQGVYEQYF.

This clonotype was observed a few times. This sequence joins TRBV2 and TRBJ2-1, with TRBD1 matching over 9 bases. The CDR3 totals 14 residues. The V segment lost 6 bases and the J segment 9 bases; nucleotides outside the gene matches: 9. CDR1 is SNHLY, CDR2 FYNNEI, per germline. The CDR3, as DNA: TGTGCCAGCAGGTTCTGGGACAGGGCGGTTGAGCAGTTCTTC. Protein product: CASRFWDRAVEQFF.

The rearrangement joins TRBV20-1 to TRBJ2-5; D possibly matches TRBD1 or TRBD2 (6 bases each). This CDR3 region has 16 residues. Germline CDR1 reads DFQATT; CDR2 reads SNEGSKA (reference sequence). V lost 5 bases to trimming and J lost 11 bases, with 30 bases between them. CDR3 sequence (DNA): TGCAGTGCTCACCGGGCCGGGGGCCGGTACTATGGGGAGCAGTACTTC. As protein: CSAHRAGGRYYGEQYF.